Following are 16 T cell receptor beta chains from one sample sequenced in a study of CD8+CD57+ T cells in acquired aplastic anemia (dated by TCRdb to the late 2010s). Sequencing used an Illumina HiSeq 2000. TCR beta VDJ combination and CDR3 sequence profiling used genomic DNA as the template. The public reads were reprocessed in TCRdb via fastp at Q25 and MiXCR, keeping in-frame beta chains. Rows matching on CDR3 protein sequence are summarized as one entry with the most common DNA and genes. This sample has about 420,000 distinct CDR3 sequences in its table, and roughly 68% of those were observed once. The ten largest make up around 4% of the sample. Input material: sorted CD4+, CD8+, or CD8+CD57+ T cells (not recorded which) from PBMCs. The source of these receptors is a human donor in good health, serving as a control.

A note on this clonotype: An end of the junction does not agree with germline; a read error may underlie this. This chain uses TRBV7-7 with TRBJ2-3, with D unclear. In germline, CDR1 is SSHAT, CDR2 FNYEAQ (reference sequence). The CDR3 contains 13 residues. The CDR3 spells CASCLNHTDTQYF. The CDR3 coding sequence is TGTGCCAGCTGCTTAAACCACACAGATACGCAGTATTTT.

In regard to this clonotype: It is likely a read error, because the conserved phenylalanine at the end of the CDR3 is missing. The CDR3 coding sequence is TGTGCCAGCAGCAACGGGCCAGGCTCCGAGCAGTACCTC. Amino acids: CASSNGPGSEQYL. V usage is TRBV9 and J usage is TRBJ2-7; D ambiguous. The CDR3 runs 13 residues. The V end was cut by 4 bases, the J end by 6 bases, with 14 bases between. The germline CDR1 and CDR2 sequences are SGDLS and YYNGEE.

Turning to this clonotype: The conserved final phenylalanine or tryptophan is absent from the CDR3, which likely points to a read error. The DNA is omitted, as the CDR3 cannot be located on it reliably, and the CDR3 follows TCRdb's listing. V and J are TRBV7-6 and TRBJ1-2. The germline CDR1 and CDR2 sequences are SGHVS and FNYEAQ. The CDR3 is 13 residues long, ends included. CDR3 sequence: CASRGMGYNSPLH.

As to this clonotype: A much bigger clone sits one base away, suggesting this may be a read error. The chain recombines TRBV7-9 with TRBJ2-7, with 7 bases aligning to TRBD2. The V and J ends lost 6 bases and 2 bases, in that order; junction bases with no gene match: 10. Germline CDR1 and CDR2: SEHNR and FQNEAQ (reference sequence). The CDR3 extends over 15 amino acids. CDR3 DNA: TGTGCCAGCAGTCCCCCGCGGGGGATCCCCTACGAGCAGTACTTC. It is translated as CASSPPRGIPYEQYF.

Ten or more counts support this clonotype. The chain couples TRBV29-1 to TRBJ1-2; the match to TRBD1 covers 7 bases. Germline V gene data show CDR1 as SQVTM and CDR2 as ANQGSEA. The V segment lost 4 bases and the J segment 3 bases; nucleotides outside the gene matches: 17. The CDR3 totals 17 residues. The chain's CDR3 is CSVARGLTGHKDYGYTF. In DNA form, the CDR3 reads TGCAGCGTTGCGCGGGGTTTGACAGGGCATAAGGACTATGGCTACACCTTC. The whole variable domain, remainder taken from reference TRBV29-1 and TRBJ1-2, is SAVISQKPSRDICQRGTSLTIQCQVDSQVTMMFWYRQQPGQSLTLIATANQGSEATYESGFVIDKFPISRPNLTFSTLTVSNMSPEDSSIYLCSVARGLTGHKDYGYTFGSGTRLTVV.

This clonotype was seen a single time. V and J are TRBV12-3 or TRBV12-4 and TRBJ1-5; the match to TRBD1 covers 9 bases. The ends lost 8 bases at V and 0 bases at J; junction bases unmatched: 11. The CDR3 extends over 17 amino acids. The CDR3 loop reads CASLRGQGLPSNQPQHF. DNA for the CDR3: TGTGCCAGCCTTAGGGGACAGGGCTTACCTAGCAATCAGCCCCAGCATTTT.

The chain's CDR3 is CASSWPGLAGHQETQYF. The DNA of the CDR3 is TGTGCCAGCAGCTGGCCGGGACTAGCGGGGCACCAAGAGACCCAGTACTTC. The chain employs TRBV11-2 and TRBJ2-5; 13 bases match TRBD2. CDR3 length: 17 residues. J lost 0 bases, V lost 4 bases, and 5 bases had no gene match. The germline gives CDR1 SGHAT, CDR2 FQNNGV.

The chain employs TRBV7-2 and TRBJ1-1; 7 nucleotides agree with TRBD1. This CDR3 contains 15 residues. The V gene's germline CDR1 is SGHTA and CDR2 FQGNSA. With V trimmed by 5 bases and J by 13 bases, 19 bases remained unmatched. The CDR3 DNA is TGTGCCAGCAGCGTAGGGGGCACCACAGATACGGAGGATTTCTTT. It specifies CASSVGGTTDTEDFF.

The CDR3 nucleotides read TGTGCCAGCAGTTTACTAGCGGGATACGGCACAGATACGCAGTATTTT. It is translated as CASSLLAGYGTDTQYF. The J gene is TRBJ2-3, the V gene TRBV12-3 or TRBV12-4, with TRBD2 identical over 9 bases. J was trimmed by 1 base and V by 2 bases; bases with no gene match: 4. The CDR3 runs to 16 residues.

A single count supports this clonotype. V and J are TRBV2 and TRBJ1-2, with no clear D. Trimming took 1 base from V and 3 from J, leaving 12 bases between them. The germline gives CDR1 SNHLY, CDR2 FYNNEI. The CDR3 extends over 15 amino acids. CDR3 in DNA: TGTGCCAGCAGTGAAGACTGGACCGACCACTATGGCTACACCTTC. Translating gives CASSEDWTDHYGYTF.

This clonotype has at least ten counts. The rearrangement joins TRBV5-4 to TRBJ1-1; D not certain. Germline V lookup: CDR1 SGHNT, CDR2 YYREEE (reference sequence). V was clipped by 4 bases and J by 2 bases, with 9 bases between them. This CDR3 spans 13 amino acids. CDR3 residues: CASSEALNTEAFF. CDR3 DNA: TGTGCCAGCAGCGAGGCTCTCAACACTGAAGCTTTCTTT.

This clonotype has just a few counts. V and J are TRBV7-2 and TRBJ2-7; 14 nucleotides line up with TRBD2. CDR3 length: 15 amino acids. Germline loops: CDR1 SGHTA, CDR2 FQGNSA. J was trimmed by 4 bases and V by 3 bases; bases with no gene match: 2. The CDR3 reads CASSLGLAGAYEQYF. The CDR3 nucleotides are TGTGCCAGCAGCTTGGGACTAGCGGGGGCGTACGAGCAGTACTTC.

This clonotype was observed at least ten times. The chain uses TRBV7-2 and TRBJ1-3; D is ambiguous. V lost 5 bases to trimming and J lost 4 bases, with 12 bases between them. CDR3 size: 14 residues. Germline V gives CDR1 SGHTA, CDR2 FQGNSA. CDR3 nucleotides: TGTGCCAGCAGCCCTCGCTCTATCGGAAACACCATATATTTT. This translates into CASSPRSIGNTIYF.

As regards this clonotype: The CDR3 does not close with the conserved phenylalanine or tryptophan, likely indicating a read error. It is unclear where the CDR3 begins or ends on the DNA, so no DNA is shown, and the CDR3 is as TCRdb lists it. The chain carries TRBV15 and TRBJ1-2; the table's D gene call, TRBD1, was not cross checked with the DNA. Per germline, CDR1 LNHNV and CDR2 YYDKDF (reference sequence). Ends included, the CDR3 has 15 residues. The CDR3 loop reads CASSGYYGGGYDNSS.

The chain employs TRBV5-4 and TRBJ2-3; D call uncertain. Between the trimmed V and J ends, which lost 4 bases and 4 bases, there was a span of 10 bases. The germline CDR1 and CDR2 sequences are SGHNT and YYREEE (reference sequence). The CDR3 length is 13 residues. CDR3 sequence: CASSRRPADTQYF. The CDR3 DNA follows: TGTGCCAGCAGCCGGCGACCAGCAGATACGCAGTATTTT.

The table lists this clonotype with a count of one. A much more abundant neighbour one base away suggests this may be a read error. This sequence joins TRBV16 and TRBJ1-5, with 7 positions matching TRBD1. This CDR3 has 14 amino acids. Germline V gene lookup returns CDR1 KGHSY and CDR2 FQNENV. The CDR3 loop is CASSRQGSNQLQHF. Here the CDR3 DNA reads TGTGCCAGCTCAAGACAGGGTTCCAATCAGCTCCAGCATTTT.